The 9 T cell receptor beta chains in this list originate from one sample, sequenced in a study of neoadjuvant anti-PD-1 for oral cavity cancer. Time point here: after neoadjuvant nivolumab, at surgical resection. Assay: immunoSEQ multiplex PCR; the TCRdb copy retains only in-frame clones and omits some. Of more than 13,000 clones in the sample, under 85% were seen once. The specimen was PBMCs, collected after nivolumab (anti-PD-1) treatment. These receptors came from a person aged 40-85 years with oral cavity squamous cell carcinoma.

The V call is TRBV30, the J call TRBJ2-7; no clear D gene. Trimming took off 4 bases at V and 0 bases at J, with 13 bases between the two ends. This CDR3 has 14 amino acids. Germline CDR1 is GTSNPN and CDR2 is SVGIG (reference sequence). The CDR3 DNA sequence: TGTGCCTGGAATACCGGAACGTACTCCTACGAGCAGTACTTC. This gives the protein CAWNTGTYSYEQYF.

This chain joins TRBV5-1 and TRBJ1-2; D may be TRBD1 (5 bases). Germline assignment: CDR1 SGHRS and CDR2 YFSETQ. This CDR3 has 15 residues. V lost 5 bases and J lost 2, with 16 bases in between. This CDR3 is CASSRDGDLNYGYTF. The CDR3 DNA sequence: TGCGCCAGCAGTCGGGACGGGGACCTCAACTATGGCTACACCTTC.

The V and J genes are TRBV6-4 and TRBJ2-2; TRBD1 agrees at 10 bases. The J segment lost 6 bases and the V segment lost 6 bases, leaving 4 bases of the junction unmatched. Germline lookup yields CDR1 MRHNA and CDR2 SNTAGT. CDR3 length: 14 residues. The CDR3 reads CASRGQGQSGELFF. The CDR3 DNA is TGTGCCAGCAGGGGACAGGGGCAGTCCGGGGAGCTGTTTTTT.

The J gene is TRBJ1-5, the V gene TRBV19; the match to TRBD1 covers 9 bases. This CDR3 region has 17 residues. The ends lost 9 bases at V and 6 bases at J; junction bases unmatched: 18. CDR1 LNHDA and CDR2 SQIVND come from the germline V gene (reference sequence). The CDR3 spells CASQPGQGLRPGQPQHF. CDR3 coding DNA: TGTGCCAGCCAACCGGGACAGGGTCTGCGGCCCGGTCAGCCCCAGCATTTT.

The chain employs TRBV30 and TRBJ1-4; maybe TRBD1 (5 bases). Between the trimmed V and J ends, which lost 3 bases and 7 bases, there was a span of 15 bases. Germline assignment: CDR1 GTSNPN and CDR2 SVGIG (reference sequence). The CDR3 is made up of 14 amino acids. The CDR3 reads CAWRRGSTPEKLFF. The CDR3 bases are TGTGCCTGGAGAAGGGGATCCACTCCTGAAAAACTGTTTTTT.

The chain joins TRBV9 to TRBJ2-5; 10 nucleotides line up with TRBD2. This CDR3 has 17 amino acids. The germline gives CDR1 SGDLS, CDR2 YYNGEE. V lost 0 bases, J lost 5 bases, and 10 bases stayed unmatched. The CDR3 coding sequence is TGTGCCAGCAGCGTAGCTACGAGCTCTAGCGGGAGTGAGACCCAGTACTTC. Encoded protein: CASSVATSSSGSETQYF.

The genes are TRBV7-2 and TRBJ2-1, with 9 bases identical to TRBD2. V trimming: 0 bases; J trimming: 6 bases; junction bases outside the gene matches: 6. The germline gives CDR1 SGHTA, CDR2 FQGNSA. This CDR3 comprises 16 residues. As DNA, the CDR3 is TGTGCCAGCAGCTTAGCAACTAGCGGGCCGTTCAATGAGCAGTTCTTC. This encodes CASSLATSGPFNEQFF.

This chain links TRBV7-6 with TRBJ1-3; D perhaps matches TRBD1 (6 bases). Germline V CDR1 and CDR2: SGHVS, FNYEAQ. The V end was cut by 1 base, the J end by 0 bases, with 10 bases between. There are 16 residues in the CDR3. CDR3 sequence (DNA): TGTGCCAGCAGCTTAGGTGGGGGCCGCTCTGGAAACACCATATATTTT. This gives the protein CASSLGGGRSGNTIYF.

This clone was observed a single time. V usage is TRBV6-4 and J usage is TRBJ2-3; TRBD2 matches 10 bases. V was pared by 4 bases and J by 4 bases, with 5 bases of the junction left unmatched. Germline values: CDR1 MRHNA, CDR2 SNTAGT. The CDR3 runs 15 residues. The DNA for the CDR3 is TGTGCCAGCAGTGTTTCTAGCGGGAGTGCAGATACGCAGTATTTT. Protein product: CASSVSSGSADTQYF.